This entry features one T cell receptor beta chain sequence. Its antigen is undetermined. The sample comes from a study of CD8 T cells in ankylosing spondylitis. Study results and caveats: Seemingly distinctive of ankylosing spondylitis blood was a TCR beta motif formed by eight highly homologous variants. Reported data indicate significant enrichment of disease-linked clones within matched ankylosing spondylitis synovial fluid.

5'-RACE, quantitative and with molecular barcodes, yielded the TCR beta libraries. TCRdb independently ran MiXCR on the 5' RACE reads; one entry per CDR3 protein. The data contain 450,000 to 550,000 distinct CDR3 sequences, about 5.7% of them singletons. Germline V gives CDR1 LGHNA, CDR2 YSLEER. The CDR3 totals 18 residues. J was trimmed by 5 bases and V by 3 bases; bases with no gene match: 14. This receptor was obtained from a male donor with ankylosing spondylitis. The chain links TRBV4-3 to TRBJ2-1, with TRBD2 matching 9 bases. Sequencing used blood, either unsorted or a sorted T cell fraction (not recorded which). Here the CDR3 DNA reads TGCGCCAGCAGCCAGGTACCTAGCGGGGCCCGCGGGAACAATGAGCAGTTCTTC. It translates to CASSQVPSGARGNNEQFF.